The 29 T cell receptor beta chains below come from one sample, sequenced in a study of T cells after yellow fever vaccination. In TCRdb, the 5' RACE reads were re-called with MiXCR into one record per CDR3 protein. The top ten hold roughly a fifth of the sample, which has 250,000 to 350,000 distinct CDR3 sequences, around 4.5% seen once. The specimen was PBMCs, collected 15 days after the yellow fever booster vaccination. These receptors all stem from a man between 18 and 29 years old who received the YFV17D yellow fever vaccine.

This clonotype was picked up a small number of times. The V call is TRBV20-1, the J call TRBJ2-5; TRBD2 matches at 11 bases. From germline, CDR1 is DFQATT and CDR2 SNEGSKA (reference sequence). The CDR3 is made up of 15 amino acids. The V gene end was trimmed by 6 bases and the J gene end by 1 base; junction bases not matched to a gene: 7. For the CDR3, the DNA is TGCAGTGCCAGCATAGCGGGGGGGTTCCAAGAGACCCAGTACTTC. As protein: CSASIAGGFQETQYF.

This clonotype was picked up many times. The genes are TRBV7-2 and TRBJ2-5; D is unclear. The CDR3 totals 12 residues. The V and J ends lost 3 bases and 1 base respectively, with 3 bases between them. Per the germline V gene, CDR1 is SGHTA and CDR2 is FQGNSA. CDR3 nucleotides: TGTGCCAGCAGCTTTATCCAAGAGACCCAGTACTTC. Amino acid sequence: CASSFIQETQYF.

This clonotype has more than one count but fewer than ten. The CDR3 spells CASSLGGRKQETQYF. CDR3 nucleotides: TGTGCCAGCAGTTTGGGGGGCAGGAAACAAGAGACCCAGTACTTC. The gene calls are TRBV28 and TRBJ2-5, with D perhaps TRBD1 or TRBD2 (6 bases each). Germline V gives CDR1 MDHEN, CDR2 SYDVKM. The CDR3 spans 15 residues. Trimming removed 3 bases at V and 2 bases at J, with 13 bases between. The full variable domain, completed using reference TRBV28 and TRBJ2-5, is DVKVTQSSRYLVKRTGEKVFLECVQDMDHENMFWYRQDPGLGLRLIYFSYDVKMKEKGDIPEGYSVSREKKERFSLILESASTNQTSMYLCASSLGGRKQETQYFGPGTRLLVL.

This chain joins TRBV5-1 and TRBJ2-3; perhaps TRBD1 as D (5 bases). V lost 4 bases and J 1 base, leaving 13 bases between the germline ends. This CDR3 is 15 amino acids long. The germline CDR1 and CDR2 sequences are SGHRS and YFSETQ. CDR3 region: CASSDSLSGTDTQYF. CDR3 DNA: TGCGCCAGCAGCGACAGTCTCTCGGGCACAGATACGCAGTATTTT.

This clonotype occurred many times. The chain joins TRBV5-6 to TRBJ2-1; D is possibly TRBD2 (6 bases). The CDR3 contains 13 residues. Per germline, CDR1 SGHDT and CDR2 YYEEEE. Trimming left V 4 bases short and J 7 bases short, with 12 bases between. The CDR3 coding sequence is TGTGCCAGCAGCGTAAGACTAGGAAATGAGCAGTTCTTC. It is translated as CASSVRLGNEQFF.

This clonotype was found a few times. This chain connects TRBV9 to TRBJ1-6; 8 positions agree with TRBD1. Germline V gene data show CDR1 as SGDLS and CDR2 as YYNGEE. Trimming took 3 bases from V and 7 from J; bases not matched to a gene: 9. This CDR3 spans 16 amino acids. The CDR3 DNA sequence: TGTGCCAGCAGCGCCGGGATCACAGGGGGGAATTCACCCCTCCACTTT. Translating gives CASSAGITGGNSPLHF.

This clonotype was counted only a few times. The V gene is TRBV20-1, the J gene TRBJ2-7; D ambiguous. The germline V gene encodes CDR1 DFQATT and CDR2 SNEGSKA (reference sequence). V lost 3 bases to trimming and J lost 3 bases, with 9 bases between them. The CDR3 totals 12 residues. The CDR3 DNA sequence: TGCAGTGCTAGTAGGGATCACTACGAGCAGTACGTC. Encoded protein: CSASRDHYEQYV.

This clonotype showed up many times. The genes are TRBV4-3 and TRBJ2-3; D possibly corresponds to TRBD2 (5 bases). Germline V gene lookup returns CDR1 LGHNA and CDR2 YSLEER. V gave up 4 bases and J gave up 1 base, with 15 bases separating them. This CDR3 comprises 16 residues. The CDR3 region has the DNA TGCGCCAGCAGCCGGCGGGCAGCCTCAGGCACAGATACGCAGTATTTT. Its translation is CASSRRAASGTDTQYF.

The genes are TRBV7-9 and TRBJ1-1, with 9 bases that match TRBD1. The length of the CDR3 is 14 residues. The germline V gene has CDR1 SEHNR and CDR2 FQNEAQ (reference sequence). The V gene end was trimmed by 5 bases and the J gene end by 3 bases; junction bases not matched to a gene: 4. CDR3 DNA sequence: TGTGCCAGCAGCCTGACAGGGGGGGACACTGAAGCTTTCTTT. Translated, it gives CASSLTGGDTEAFF.

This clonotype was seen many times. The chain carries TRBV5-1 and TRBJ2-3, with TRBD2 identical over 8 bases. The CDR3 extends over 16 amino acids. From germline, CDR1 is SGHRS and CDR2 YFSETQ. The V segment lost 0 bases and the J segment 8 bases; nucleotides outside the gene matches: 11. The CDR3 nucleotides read TGCGCCAGCAGCTTGGTTGCTAGCGGGTTGACGAGTACGCAGTATTTT. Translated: CASSLVASGLTSTQYF. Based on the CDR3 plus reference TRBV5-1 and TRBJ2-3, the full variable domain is KAGVTQTPRYLIKTRGQQVTLSCSPISGHRSVSWYQQTPGQGLQFLFEYFSETQRNKGNFPGRFSGRQFSNSRSEMNVSTLELGDSALYLCASSLVASGLTSTQYFGPGTRLTVL.

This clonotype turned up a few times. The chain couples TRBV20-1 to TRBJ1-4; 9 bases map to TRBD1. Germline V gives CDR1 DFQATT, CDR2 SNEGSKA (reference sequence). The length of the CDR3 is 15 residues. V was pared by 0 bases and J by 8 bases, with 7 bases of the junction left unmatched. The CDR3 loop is CSARDQTGGGEKLFF. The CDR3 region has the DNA TGCAGTGCTAGAGACCAGACAGGGGGTGGAGAAAAACTGTTTTTT.

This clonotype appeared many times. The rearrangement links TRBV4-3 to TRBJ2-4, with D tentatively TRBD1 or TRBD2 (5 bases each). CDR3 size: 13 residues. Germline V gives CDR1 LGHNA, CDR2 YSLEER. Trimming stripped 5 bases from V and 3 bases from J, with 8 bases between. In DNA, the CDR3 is TGCGCCAGCAGCAGGGACGTCAAAAACATTCAGTACTTC. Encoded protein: CASSRDVKNIQYF.

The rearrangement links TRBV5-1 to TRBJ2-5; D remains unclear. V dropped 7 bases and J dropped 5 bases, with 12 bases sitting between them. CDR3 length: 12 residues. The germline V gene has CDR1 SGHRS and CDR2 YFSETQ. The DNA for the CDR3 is TGCGCCAGCGGAAAATCCGGCGAGACCCAGTACTTC. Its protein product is CASGKSGETQYF.

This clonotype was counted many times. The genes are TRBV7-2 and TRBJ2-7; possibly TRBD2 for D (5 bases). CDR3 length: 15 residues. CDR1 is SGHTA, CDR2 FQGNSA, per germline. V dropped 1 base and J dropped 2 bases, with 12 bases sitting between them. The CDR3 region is CASSLEWLATYEQYF. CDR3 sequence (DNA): TGTGCCAGCAGCTTAGAGTGGCTAGCTACCTACGAGCAGTACTTC.

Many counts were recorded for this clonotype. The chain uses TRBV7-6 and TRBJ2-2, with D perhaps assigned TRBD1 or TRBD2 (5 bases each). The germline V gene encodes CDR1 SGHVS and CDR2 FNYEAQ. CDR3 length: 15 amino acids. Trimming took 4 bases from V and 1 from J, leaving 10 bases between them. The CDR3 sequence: CASSSSRGNTGELFF. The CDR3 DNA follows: TGTGCCAGCAGCTCCTCGAGGGGGAACACCGGGGAGCTGTTTTTT.

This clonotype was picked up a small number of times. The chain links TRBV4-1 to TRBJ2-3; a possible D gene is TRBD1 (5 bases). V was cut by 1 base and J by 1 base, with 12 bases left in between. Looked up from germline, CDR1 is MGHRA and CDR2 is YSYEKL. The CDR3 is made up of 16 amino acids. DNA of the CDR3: TGCGCCAGCAGCCAAGGGCAACAAGGGGGCACAGATACGCAGTATTTT. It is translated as CASSQGQQGGTDTQYF.

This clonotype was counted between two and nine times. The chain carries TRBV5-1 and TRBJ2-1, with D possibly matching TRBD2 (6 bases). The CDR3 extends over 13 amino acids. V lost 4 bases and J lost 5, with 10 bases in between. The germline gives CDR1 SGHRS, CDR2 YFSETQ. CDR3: CASSREMHNEQFF. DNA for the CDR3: TGCGCCAGCAGCCGGGAGATGCACAATGAGCAGTTCTTC.

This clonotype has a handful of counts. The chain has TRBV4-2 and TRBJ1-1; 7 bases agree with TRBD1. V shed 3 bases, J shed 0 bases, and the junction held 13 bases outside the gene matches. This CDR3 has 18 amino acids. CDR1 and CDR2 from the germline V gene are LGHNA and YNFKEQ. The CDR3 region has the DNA TGTGCCAGCAGCCAGAAACAGGGGACGGGGTTGATGAACACTGAAGCTTTCTTT. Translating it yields CASSQKQGTGLMNTEAFF.

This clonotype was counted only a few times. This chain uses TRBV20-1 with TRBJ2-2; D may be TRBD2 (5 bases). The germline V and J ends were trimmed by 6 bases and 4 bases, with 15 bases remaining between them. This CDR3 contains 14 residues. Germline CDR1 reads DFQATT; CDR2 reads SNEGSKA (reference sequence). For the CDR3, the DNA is TGCAGTGCCCACCCCGGGGTGCTCACCGGGGAGCTGTTTTTT. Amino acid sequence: CSAHPGVLTGELFF.

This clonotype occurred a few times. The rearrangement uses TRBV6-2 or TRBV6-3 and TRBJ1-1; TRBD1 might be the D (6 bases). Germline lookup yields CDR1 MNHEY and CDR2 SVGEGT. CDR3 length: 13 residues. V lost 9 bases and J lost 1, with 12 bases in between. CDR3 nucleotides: TGTGCCAGGAAAGTACAGGGGAACACTGAAGCTTTCTTT. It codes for CARKVQGNTEAFF.

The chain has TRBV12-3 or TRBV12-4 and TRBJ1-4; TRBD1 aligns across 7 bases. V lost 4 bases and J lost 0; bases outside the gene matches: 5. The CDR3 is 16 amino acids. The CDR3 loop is CASSSDRHATNEKLFF. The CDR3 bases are TGTGCCAGCAGTTCGGACAGGCATGCAACTAATGAAAAACTGTTTTTT.

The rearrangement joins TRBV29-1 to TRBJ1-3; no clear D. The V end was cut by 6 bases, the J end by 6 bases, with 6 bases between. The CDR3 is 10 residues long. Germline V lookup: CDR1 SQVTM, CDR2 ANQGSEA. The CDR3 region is CSVMTNTIYF. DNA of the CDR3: TGCAGCGTGATGACAAACACCATATATTTT.

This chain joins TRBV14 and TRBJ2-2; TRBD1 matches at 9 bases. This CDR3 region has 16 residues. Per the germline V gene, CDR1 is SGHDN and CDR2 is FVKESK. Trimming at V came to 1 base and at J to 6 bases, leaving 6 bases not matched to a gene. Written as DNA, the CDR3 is TGTGCCAGCAGCCAAGCCGACAGGGGGTGGCCCGGGGAGCTGTTTTTT. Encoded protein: CASSQADRGWPGELFF.

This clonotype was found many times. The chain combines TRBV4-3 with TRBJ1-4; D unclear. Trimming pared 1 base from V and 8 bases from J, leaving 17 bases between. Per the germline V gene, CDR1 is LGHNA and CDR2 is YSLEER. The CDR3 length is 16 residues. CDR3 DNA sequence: TGCGCCAGCAGCCAAGTGAGAGAGGGCTGGGGAGAAAAACTGTTTTTT. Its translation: CASSQVREGWGEKLFF.

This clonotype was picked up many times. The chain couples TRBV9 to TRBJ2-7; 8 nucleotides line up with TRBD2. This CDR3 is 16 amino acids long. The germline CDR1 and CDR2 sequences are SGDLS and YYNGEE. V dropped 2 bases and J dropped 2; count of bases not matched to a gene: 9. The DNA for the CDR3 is TGTGCCAGCAGCGTTGGTCTATTCGGGAGGGCCTACGAGCAGTACTTC. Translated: CASSVGLFGRAYEQYF.

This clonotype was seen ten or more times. The CDR3 here is CASSQEGDKRTTGELFF. The DNA for the CDR3 is TGTGCCAGCAGCCAAGAGGGGGACAAACGAACAACCGGGGAGCTGTTTTTT. The chain carries TRBV4-2 and TRBJ2-2; possibly TRBD1 for D (6 bases). This CDR3 comprises 17 residues. Germline CDR1 LGHNA, CDR2 YNFKEQ. V was pared by 0 bases and J by 5 bases, with 16 bases between.

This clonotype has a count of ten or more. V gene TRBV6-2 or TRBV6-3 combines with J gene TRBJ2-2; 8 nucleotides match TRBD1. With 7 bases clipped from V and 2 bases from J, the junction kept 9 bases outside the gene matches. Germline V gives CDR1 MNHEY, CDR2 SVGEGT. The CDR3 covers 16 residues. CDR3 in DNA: TGTGCCAGCACCTGGGCCGACAGGGGCAACACCGGGGAGCTGTTTTTT. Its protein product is CASTWADRGNTGELFF.

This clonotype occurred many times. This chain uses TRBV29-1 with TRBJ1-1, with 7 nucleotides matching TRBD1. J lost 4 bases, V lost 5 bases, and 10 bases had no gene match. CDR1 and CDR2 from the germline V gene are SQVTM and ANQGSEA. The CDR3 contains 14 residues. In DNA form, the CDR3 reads TGCAGCGTTTGGTTTACAGGGGTGGGCACTGAAGCTTTCTTT. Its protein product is CSVWFTGVGTEAFF.

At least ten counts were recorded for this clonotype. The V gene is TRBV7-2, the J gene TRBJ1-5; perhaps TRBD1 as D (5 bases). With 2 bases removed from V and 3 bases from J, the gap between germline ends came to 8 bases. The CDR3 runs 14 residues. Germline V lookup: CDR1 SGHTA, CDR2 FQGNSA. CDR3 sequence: CASSLRQLNQPQHF. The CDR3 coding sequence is TGTGCCAGCAGCTTAAGACAGCTCAATCAGCCCCAGCATTTT.